This T cell receptor (beta chain) was sequenced in a study of beta chain features in type 1 diabetes. As regards this clone: Its antigen is currently unknown.

V was cut by 3 bases and J by 6 bases, with 5 bases left in between. Germline V gene lookup returns CDR1 LNHNV and CDR2 YYDKDF (reference sequence). This CDR3 is built from 12 residues. The investigators reverse transcribed all of the isolated RNA, so they sequenced expressed TCRB transcripts. Produced via immunoSEQ multiplex PCR; TCRdb's table is partial and in-frame only. The data contain about 410,000 clones, 14% of them singletons. Study-wide results and limits: Possible PCR preference for shorter templates applied equally to patients and controls.

This clonotype originated in a man younger than 45 in good health. The chain carries TRBV15 and TRBJ2-2; no clear D. The sample comprised naive CD4+ T cells from blood. CDR3 amino acids: CATSRVAGELFF. DNA of the CDR3: TGTGCCACCAGCAGGGTTGCCGGGGAGCTGTTTTTT.